This TCR beta chain derives from a study of T cell responses to AZD1222 COVID-19 vaccine (dated by TCRdb to the early 2020s). Background for the entire study: Because spike-specific TCR depth and breadth did not differ between the two schedules, AZD1222 recipients who got a second dose at roughly 4 weeks were pooled with those who got a second dose at roughly 12 weeks. TCR sequencing covered 230 or so trial participants: 207 given two doses of AZD1222 and approximately 26 given two doses of MenACWY control vaccine. Enrollment into the trials was organized by age into subgroups of 18-55, 56-69 and 70-plus years, and those subgroups contained roughly 140, 27 and 60 TCR-sequenced participants, respectively. Broad study findings and their caveats: Reportedly, almost half of the unique spike-specific TCRs recognized epitopes lying outside the regions that are mutated in the B.1.351 and B.1.1.7 variants. In the small 56-69-year group, the increase in depth fell short of significance, most likely because of low power. Most participants were white British and females outnumbered males, and the authors suggested that clonal diversity may have been underestimated. Conclusions about previously exposed vaccinees are limited, since just a handful of AZD1222 recipients were seropositive for SARS-CoV-2 at baseline. No day 14 peak-response samples were available, so repertoires were characterized only after the peak T cell response. A significant rise in spike-specific TCR breadth and depth was observed after two AZD1222 doses relative to day 0 and relative to MenACWY recipients. CD4 TCRs associated with the vaccine covered the entire spike protein, and the dominant responses were in regions 160-218 and 743-854.

Per the publication, the time point label means: baseline before first vaccination. The vaccinee samples were drawn from two UK trials, COV001 and COV002, one of which was a single-blind randomized controlled phase 2/3 trial testing AZD1222 (ChAdOx1 nCoV-19) in healthy adults. For TCRbeta chain sequencing, PBMC samples from trial participants were taken at day 0 and at day 28 after the second dose. Notes on this clone: There is no known antigen for this receptor. No much larger clonotype is one base removed from it; base qualities were not supplied.

The germline V gene (reference sequence) gives CDR1 as SEHNR and CDR2 as FQNEAQ. Spanning cysteine to phenylalanine, the CDR3 consists of 12 amino acids. Here the CDR3 DNA is all that survives: 36 bases in frame from base 1. The junction carries 9 bases between V and J, which are trimmed by 5 bases and 8 bases respectively. The CDR3 regions of human TCRbeta chains were subjected to immunosequencing. Regarding the original processing steps: TCRs in the repertoires were matched against a reference library of SARS-CoV-2-specific TCRs that had been generated with the MIRA antigen-specificity platform. Breadth meant the fraction of unique TCRs that were SARS-CoV-2-associated, whereas depth meant the fraction of total T cells that were SARS-CoV-2-associated. Using the MIRA data, each spike-specific TCR was assigned both to the spike region to which the TCR was reactive and to a CD4 or CD8 class. Log10-transformed breadth and depth values were compared by one-way ANOVA with Sidak's multiple comparisons tests. TCRdb stores this immuneACCESS table with in-frame sequences only. Part of the clones is absent; in the studies checked, under half of the shortfall reflects unresolved V genes, and no reason is known for the rest. D and trimming were read from the DNA, whereas the V and J calls and clone size are those reported in that table. A total of around 100,000 clones appear in this sample, over 75% of them only once. Clones ranked in the top ten supply approximately 22% of the sample.

The sequencing used peripheral blood, collected on day 0 of AZD1222 vaccination. The origin of this receptor is an adult in good health. The chain is made from TRBV7-9 and TRBJ1-4; TRBD1 is a possible D gene, resting on 5 matching bases. The CDR3 is CASSRGDEKLFF. At the DNA level, the sequence is TGTGCCAGCAGCAGAGGGGACGAAAAACTGTTTTTT.